Below, one T cell receptor beta chain is given with its context. It has no known antigen specificity. No qualities accompany the bases; no much larger clone lies one base away. The sample comes from a study of blood T cell repertoires in COVID-19 (dated by TCRdb to about 2020). Context from the whole study: Samples from collaborators originated in the United States, Italy and Spain and spanned both the acute and convalescent phases of COVID-19. The prospective study material was composed of cDNA or gDNA derived from T cells, B-cell-depleted T cells, or PBMCs. Deeply sampled blood TCRbeta repertoires from subjects exposed to, actively infected with, or recovered from COVID-19 were included in the dataset. The repertoires were made available in a free public database intended to serve as a resource for research on the immune response to SARS-CoV-2. The samples were drawn from two sources: the first 160 participants of the ongoing ImmuneRACE study, and fewer than 1,500 subjects contributed by 6 global collaborators. Sample metadata almost always included a de-identified subject ID, COVID-19 status, age in years and sex. Where HLA class I and class II types were available, the types were taken from metadata supplied by the sample provider, not from assay-based typing. Results the study describes overall, beyond this receptor: Clinical and demographic metadata were provided uncurated, with the amount varying by source and participant.

Whole blood was collected in K2EDTA tubes by collaborating institutions according to the institutions' own protocols. For TCRbeta analysis, collaborators shipped samples as frozen whole blood, isolated PBMCs, or DNA extracted from either of those sample types. The immunoSEQ Assay, a bias-controlled multiplex PCR, was used to amplify TCRbeta CDR3 regions from genomic DNA. As for the original processing: The number of nucleated cells in each sample was estimated from the amplification of reference gene primers within the assay. Sequence reads were collapsed and filtered to measure the absolute abundance of every unique TCRbeta CDR3 rearrangement. For each sample, productive Simpson clonality was calculated as the square root of Simpson's diversity index across productive rearrangements. TCRdb stores this immuneACCESS table with in-frame sequences only. Part of the clones is absent; in the studies checked, under half of the shortfall reflects unresolved V genes, and no reason is known for the rest. For V, J and clone size, that table is used; D and trimming come from the DNA. Within this sample are over 70,000 clones, with roughly three quarters of them counted one time only. Approximately 9.3% of the sample comes from the top ten.

CDR1 and CDR2 are drawn from the germline V gene: SGHTA, FQGNSA. Taken from cysteine to phenylalanine, the CDR3 has 16 residues. The sequence is cut down to CDR3 DNA, 48 bases in frame from base 1. V was cut back by 1 base and J by 1 base, leaving a gap of 13 bases between them. The sequence was obtained from a woman aged 80 or over with acute or convalescent COVID-19. The sequenced sample consisted of peripheral blood. This sequence uses TRBV7-2 and TRBJ1-2; the D gene is not confidently resolved. The DNA sequence follows: TGTGCCAGCAGCTTAGTTAGGACTTCTAATAACTATGGCTACACCTTC. This yields the protein CASSLVRTSNNYGYTF.